The T cell receptor (beta chain) under discussion was sequenced for a study of T-cell reconstitution after alpha-beta-depleted transplantation in children. General study points: A year post-transplant, T-cell counts and diversity derived mostly from newly produced T cells.

CDR3 length: 15 residues. Trimming took 5 bases from V and 7 from J; bases not matched to a gene: 10. Per germline, CDR1 SNHLY and CDR2 FYNNEI. The TCRbeta library was prepared with unique molecular identifiers. TCRdb reprocessed the PCR reads via MiXCR and lists one record per CDR3 protein. The sample contains hundreds of thousands of distinct CDR3 sequences, over 9.5% of which appear only once. This clonotype was recorded a few times. Antigen: not known. The receptor was isolated from a child aged 2-15 years with inherited bone marrow failure, due to receive a stem cell transplant. This sample comprised PBMCs, obtained before TCRalphabeta/CD19-depleted stem cell transplant. The chain combines TRBV2 with TRBJ1-2; 10 bases are a match to TRBD1. CDR3 nucleotide sequence: TGTGCCAGCAGTCCCGGCCCAGACAGGGGGCTTGGCTACACCTTC. It yields the protein CASSPGPDRGLGYTF.